A single sample is the source of the 23 T cell receptor beta chains below, sequenced in a study of control samples from healthy donors and cancer patients. TCRdb keeps only in-frame clones here, not all; method: immunoSEQ multiplex PCR. The sample has 70,000 or so clones; around nine tenths are singletons. Material for sequencing was PBMCs. The receptors were gathered from a man aged 55 to 70 with lung cancer.

The chain has TRBV4-2 and TRBJ2-1, with D perhaps matching TRBD1 or TRBD2 (6 bases each). Germline lookup yields CDR1 LGHNA and CDR2 YNFKEQ. The ends were cut back, 5 bases at V and 8 bases at J, with 16 bases in the middle. This CDR3 is built from 14 residues. DNA for the CDR3: TGTGCCAGCAGCGGACGGGGGCTTAGTGATGAGCAGTTCTTC. Translated, it gives CASSGRGLSDEQFF.

The chain joins TRBV6-5 to TRBJ2-7, with 7 bases identical to TRBD1. The germline V gene has CDR1 MNHEY and CDR2 SVGAGI. This CDR3 spans 14 amino acids. The V segment lost 5 bases and the J segment 3 bases; nucleotides outside the gene matches: 7. Here the CDR3 reads CASSPYRTGYEQYF. DNA of the CDR3: TGTGCCAGCAGTCCCTACCGGACAGGCTACGAGCAGTACTTC.

V usage is TRBV12-5 and J usage is TRBJ2-7, with D maybe TRBD1 (6 bases). V lost 6 bases to trimming and J lost 1 base, with 13 bases between them. The CDR3 covers 14 residues. The germline gives CDR1 LGHNT, CDR2 FRNRAP. This CDR3 reads CASGPNTGSYEQYF. CDR3 coding DNA: TGTGCTAGTGGACCGAATACAGGGTCCTACGAGCAGTACTTC.

The rearrangement uses TRBV29-1 and TRBJ1-1; D is undetermined. This CDR3 has 12 residues. Looked up from germline, CDR1 is SQVTM and CDR2 is ANQGSEA. Trimming shortened V by 7 bases and J by 0 bases, and 9 bases separated the two germline ends. The CDR3 is CSGKTVNTEAFF. In nucleotides, the CDR3 is TGCAGCGGGAAGACTGTGAACACTGAAGCTTTCTTT.

This chain connects TRBV18 to TRBJ2-7; 7 bases agree with TRBD1. The CDR3 has 13 residues. Germline V gene lookup returns CDR1 KGHSH and CDR2 LQKENI. The J segment lost 0 bases and the V segment lost 8 bases, leaving 4 bases of the junction unmatched. The CDR3 spells CASAGQDSYEQYV. CDR3 nucleotides: TGTGCCAGCGCCGGACAGGACTCCTACGAGCAGTACGTC.

The gene calls are TRBV24-1 and TRBJ2-3; D gene uncertain. The CDR3 is 14 amino acids. V gave up 6 bases and J gave up 6 bases, with 15 bases separating them. Germline lookup yields CDR1 KGHDR and CDR2 SFDVKD. Here the CDR3 DNA reads TGTGCCACCAGTTCCGACAAGACCTTGGATACGCAGTATTTT. It is translated as CATSSDKTLDTQYF.

The V and J genes are TRBV12-3 or TRBV12-4 and TRBJ2-3; D is perhaps TRBD1 (5 bases). The CDR3 runs to 12 residues. Trimming shortened V by 2 bases and J by 12 bases, and 12 bases separated the two germline ends. The CDR3 DNA reads as TGTGCCAGCAGTTTATACCCGACAGTACAGTATTTT. It translates to CASSLYPTVQYF.

The chain recombines TRBV5-1 with TRBJ2-3; tentative D call: TRBD2 (5 bases). Trimming pared 2 bases from V and 4 bases from J, leaving 17 bases between. The length of the CDR3 is 16 residues. Germline V gives CDR1 SGHRS, CDR2 YFSETQ. CDR3: CASSFGEGYGADTQYF. The CDR3, as DNA: TGCGCCAGCAGCTTCGGAGAGGGTTATGGTGCAGATACGCAGTATTTT.

The chain uses TRBV5-5 and TRBJ2-3, with 9 positions matching TRBD2. The CDR3 extends over 16 amino acids. With V trimmed by 3 bases and J by 5 bases, 10 bases remained unmatched. Germline values: CDR1 SGHKS, CDR2 YYEKEE (reference sequence). The CDR3 protein is CASSSSRAGGLDTQYF. For the CDR3, the DNA is TGTGCCAGCAGCTCCTCAAGGGCGGGGGGGCTAGATACGCAGTATTTT.

The chain has TRBV5-6 and TRBJ2-3; no firm D call. The CDR3 runs 13 residues. With 2 bases removed from V and 1 base from J, the gap between germline ends came to 5 bases. Germline V gene sequence: CDR1 SGHDT, CDR2 YYEEEE. Written as DNA, the CDR3 is TGTGCCAGCAGCTTTTATGGCACAGATACGCAGTATTTT. This gives the protein CASSFYGTDTQYF.

This CDR3 is CASRLRTTYEQYV. In DNA form, the CDR3 reads TGTGCCAGCAGACTAAGGACCACCTACGAGCAGTACGTC. The rearrangement joins TRBV6-5 to TRBJ2-7; D unclear. CDR1 is MNHEY, CDR2 SVGAGI, per germline. With 6 bases removed from V and 2 bases from J, the gap between germline ends came to 11 bases. The CDR3 has 13 amino acids.

This chain joins TRBV7-2 and TRBJ1-6; D not resolved. V dropped 1 base and J dropped 7 bases, with 14 bases sitting between them. Looked up from germline, CDR1 is SGHTA and CDR2 is FQGNSA. This CDR3 has 16 amino acids. CDR3 sequence (DNA): TGTGCCAGCAGCTTAGGGTGGTTGGGCGGAAATTCACCCCTCCACTTT. It is translated as CASSLGWLGGNSPLHF.

This chain joins TRBV28 and TRBJ1-2, with a tentative D call TRBD1 (5 bases). Germline V gives CDR1 MDHEN, CDR2 SYDVKM. Trimming removed 4 bases from V and 4 bases from J, with 13 bases in between. CDR3 length equals 14 residues. CDR3 sequence reads: CASSSSRDGYGYTF. The CDR3 DNA reads TGTGCCAGCAGTTCCAGCCGGGACGGCTATGGCTACACCTTC.

V is TRBV6-5 and J is TRBJ2-2; D is unclear. V was cut by 2 bases and J by 4 bases, with 5 bases left in between. The CDR3 spans 13 residues. CDR1 and CDR2 from the germline V gene are MNHEY and SVGAGI. The CDR3 spells CASSYGTTGELFF. The CDR3, as DNA: TGTGCCAGCAGTTACGGAACCACCGGGGAGCTGTTTTTT.

The chain recombines TRBV9 with TRBJ1-1, with 8 nucleotides matching TRBD1. Per germline, CDR1 SGDLS and CDR2 YYNGEE. The CDR3 has 16 residues. V was pared by 0 bases and J by 3 bases, with 7 bases of the junction left unmatched. The DNA of the CDR3 is TGTGCCAGCAGCGTAGAGTCCAGGGGGCAGGACACTGAAGCTTTCTTT. This codes for CASSVESRGQDTEAFF.

This chain links TRBV12-5 with TRBJ2-3; the D is unclear. In germline, CDR1 is LGHNT, CDR2 FRNRAP. The CDR3 runs 13 residues. With 7 bases removed from V and 1 base from J, the gap between germline ends came to 9 bases. CDR3 in DNA: TGTGCTAGTGCCGGGTCGGGCACAGATACGCAGTATTTT. Protein: CASAGSGTDTQYF.

The rearrangement uses TRBV10-3 and TRBJ2-4; perhaps D is TRBD1 or TRBD2 (5 bases each). The germline gives CDR1 ENHRY, CDR2 SYGVKD. Trimming pared 0 bases from V and 4 bases from J, leaving 13 bases between. The CDR3 totals 16 residues. The DNA for the CDR3 is TGTGCCATCAGTGAGTCGATGGTCAGGGAGAAAAACATTCAGTACTTC. This translates into CAISESMVREKNIQYF.

The rearrangement uses TRBV5-8 and TRBJ1-1; possibly TRBD1 for D (5 bases). There are 14 residues in the CDR3. The germline CDR1 and CDR2 sequences are SGHTS and YDEGEE. V gave up 1 base and J gave up 0 bases, with 7 bases separating them. The CDR3, as DNA: TGTGCCAGCAGCTTGACAGGAATGAACACTGAAGCTTTCTTT. Translation: CASSLTGMNTEAFF.

V is TRBV9 and J is TRBJ2-7; 8 nucleotides align to TRBD1. This CDR3 is 15 amino acids long. The V segment lost 0 bases and the J segment 4 bases; nucleotides outside the gene matches: 6. Germline V gives CDR1 SGDLS, CDR2 YYNGEE. CDR3 region: CASSVDQGASYEQYF. As DNA, the CDR3 is TGTGCCAGCAGCGTAGATCAGGGGGCGTCGTACGAGCAGTACTTC. The whole variable domain, remainder taken from reference TRBV9 and TRBJ2-7, is DSGVTQTPKHLITATGQRVTLRCSPRSGDLSVYWYQQSLDQGLQFLIQYYNGEERAKGNILERFSAQQFPDLHSELNLSSLELGDSALYFCASSVDQGASYEQYFGPGTRLTVT.

The genes are TRBV2 and TRBJ1-2; weak D call: TRBD1 (6 bases). Germline lookup yields CDR1 SNHLY and CDR2 FYNNEI. The CDR3 covers 15 residues. The V and J ends lost 3 bases and 8 bases respectively, with 19 bases between them. CDR3 DNA: TGTGCCAGCAGTGACCGGGACAAACCACTCGTGGGCTACACCTTC. Its protein product is CASSDRDKPLVGYTF.

This chain uses TRBV5-1 with TRBJ2-2; the match to TRBD1 covers 10 bases. Trimming took 3 bases from V and 4 from J; bases not matched to a gene: 3. The CDR3 contains 15 residues. Germline assignment: CDR1 SGHRS and CDR2 YFSETQ. The CDR3 nucleotides are TGCGCCAGCAGCTCCGACAGGGGGCTCACCGGGGAGCTGTTTTTT. It specifies CASSSDRGLTGELFF. Based on the CDR3 plus reference TRBV5-1 and TRBJ2-2, the full variable domain is KAGVTQTPRYLIKTRGQQVTLSCSPISGHRSVSWYQQTPGQGLQFLFEYFSETQRNKGNFPGRFSGRQFSNSRSEMNVSTLELGDSALYLCASSSDRGLTGELFFGEGSRLTVL.

The chain combines TRBV4-1 with TRBJ1-5; D remains unclear. With 0 bases removed from V and 1 base from J, the gap between germline ends came to 7 bases. Germline lookup yields CDR1 MGHRA and CDR2 YSYEKL. This CDR3 is built from 15 residues. CDR3 DNA: TGCGCCAGCAGCCAAGATGTAATGAGCAATCAGCCCCAGCATTTT. It translates to CASSQDVMSNQPQHF.

The chain couples TRBV18 to TRBJ1-1, with D maybe TRBD1 (5 bases). This CDR3 region has 16 residues. V lost 2 bases and J 0 bases, leaving 13 bases between the germline ends. From germline, CDR1 is KGHSH and CDR2 LQKENI. DNA of the CDR3: TGTGCCAGCTCACCAGGGGTTCGGACAATGAACACTGAAGCTTTCTTT. Amino acids: CASSPGVRTMNTEAFF. The full variable domain, with the rest looked up from reference TRBV18 and TRBJ1-1, is NAGVMQNPRHLVRRRGQEARLRCSPMKGHSHVYWYRQLPEEGLKFMVYLQKENIIDESGMPKERFSAEFPKEGPSILRIQQVVRGDSAAYFCASSPGVRTMNTEAFFGQGTRLTVV.